This T cell receptor (beta chain) was observed in a study of T cell changes during pregnancy in multiple sclerosis. Libraries were prepared by immunoSEQ multiplex PCR; TCRdb keeps only in-frame clonotypes and omits some of them. The sample lists fewer than 80,000 clones, around 90% occurring once. Trimming pared 0 bases from V and 2 bases from J, leaving 9 bases between. This CDR3 is built from 15 residues. Germline lookup yields CDR1 SGDLS and CDR2 YYNGEE. The source material was peripheral blood, sampled in the first trimester of pregnancy. The clonotype was recovered from a female donor in good health, enrolled as a control in a pregnancy study. The chain couples TRBV9 to TRBJ1-3; D unclear. CDR3 region: CASSVDYGAGNTIYF. The CDR3 DNA reads TGTGCCAGCAGCGTAGATTACGGGGCTGGAAACACCATATATTTT. Complete variable domain (other parts from reference TRBV9 and TRBJ1-3): DSGVTQTPKHLITATGQRVTLRCSPRSGDLSVYWYQQSLDQGLQFLIQYYNGEERAKGNILERFSAQQFPDLHSELNLSSLELGDSALYFCASSVDYGAGNTIYFGEGSWLTVV.